Shown below are 26 T cell receptor beta chains from a single sample sequenced in a study of vaccination and CD4 T cells after COVID-19. These TCRs are of unknown antigen specificity. Scientists ran DNA taken from cultured CD4+ T cells through the Oncomine TCR Beta short-read assay for sequencing. TCRdb independently ran MiXCR on the PCR reads; one entry per CDR3 protein. The data hold roughly 15,000 distinct CDR3 sequences, with around 74% observed a single time. Regarding treatment: roughly 10-day PBMC culture with coronavirus spike peptide pools or control peptides (ViraFEST assay). The sequenced sample was CD4+ T cells from blood, cultured in vitro. The origin of the receptors is a human donor who had recovered from COVID-19.

This clonotype appeared a single time. The chain uses TRBV20-1 and TRBJ2-7, with D perhaps matching TRBD1 (5 bases). The length of the CDR3 is 14 residues. Germline CDR1 DFQATT, CDR2 SNEGSKA (reference sequence). V was shortened by 3 bases and J by 7 bases, with 19 bases between the two germline ends. In DNA form, the CDR3 reads TGCAGTGCTAGTTTTACAGGCTCCCCTCGGGAGCAGTACTTC. This encodes CSASFTGSPREQYF.

This sequence joins TRBV6-2 or TRBV6-3 and TRBJ2-5; TRBD2 aligns across 8 bases. V was pared by 6 bases and J by 7 bases, with 16 bases of the junction left unmatched. Germline V gene lookup returns CDR1 MNHEY and CDR2 SVGEGT. The CDR3 extends over 16 amino acids. CDR3 sequence: CASSARGGGEDRTQYF. For the CDR3, the DNA is TGTGCCAGCAGCGCCCGGGGGGGCGGGGAAGATCGGACCCAGTACTTC.

This chain's CDR3 is CASSLRLAGVNEQYF. For the CDR3, the DNA is TGTGCCAGCAGCCTGCGACTAGCGGGAGTTAACGAGCAGTACTTC. The chain couples TRBV9 to TRBJ2-7; 12 bases match TRBD2. The CDR3 runs 15 residues. The germline CDR1 and CDR2 sequences are SGDLS and YYNGEE. The V and J ends lost 4 bases and 5 bases, in that order; junction bases with no gene match: 7. Together with reference TRBV9 and TRBJ2-7, the CDR3 gives the full variable domain: DSGVTQTPKHLITATGQRVTLRCSPRSGDLSVYWYQQSLDQGLQFLIQYYNGEERAKGNILERFSAQQFPDLHSELNLSSLELGDSALYFCASSLRLAGVNEQYFGPGTRLTVT.

The rearrangement joins TRBV7-9 to TRBJ2-1, with 8 nucleotides matching TRBD2. Germline CDR1 is SEHNR and CDR2 is FQNEAQ (reference sequence). The CDR3 is made up of 19 amino acids. V gave up 3 bases and J gave up 6 bases; unmatched junction bases: 19. CDR3 in amino acids: CASSLGRWTSPLKSNEQFF. CDR3 bases: TGTGCCAGCAGCTTGGGTCGCTGGACTAGCCCTCTCAAGTCCAATGAGCAGTTCTTC.

V gene TRBV6-2 or TRBV6-3 combines with J gene TRBJ2-2, with D hard to call. The CDR3 sequence is 15 residues long. The germline V gene has CDR1 MNHEY and CDR2 SVGEGT. V lost 3 bases and J 1 base, leaving 9 bases between the germline ends. The CDR3 DNA follows: TGTGCCAGCAGTTATGTGAAGCAGAACACCGGGGAGCTGTTTTTT. Protein product: CASSYVKQNTGELFF.

The count of this clonotype is one. The CDR3 sequence is CSARKPTGDQPQHF. CDR3 in DNA: TGCAGTGCTAGGAAACCTACAGGGGATCAGCCCCAGCATTTT. The chain joins TRBV20-1 to TRBJ1-5; TRBD1 agrees at 7 bases. The germline CDR1 and CDR2 sequences are DFQATT and SNEGSKA (reference sequence). V trimming: 3 bases; J trimming: 5 bases; junction bases outside the gene matches: 7. The CDR3 runs to 14 residues.

The V and J genes are TRBV9 and TRBJ2-7; 11 bases map to TRBD2. Germline V gene data show CDR1 as SGDLS and CDR2 as YYNGEE. The V segment lost 4 bases and the J segment 6 bases; nucleotides outside the gene matches: 6. There are 14 residues in the CDR3. The CDR3 loop reads CASSYLAGGSEQYF. The DNA for the CDR3 is TGTGCCAGCAGCTACTTAGCGGGAGGGAGCGAGCAGTACTTC.

The chain uses TRBV20-1 and TRBJ2-3; possible D gene TRBD2, 6 bases. Germline CDR1 DFQATT, CDR2 SNEGSKA (reference sequence). Trimming shortened V by 0 bases and J by 14 bases, and 27 bases separated the two germline ends. This CDR3 has 16 amino acids. The CDR3 sequence: CSARDTPGLVATDRYF. CDR3 nucleotide sequence: TGCAGTGCTAGAGATACCCCGGGACTCGTGGCGACAGATCGGTATTTT.

This clonotype was observed a few times. The V gene is TRBV7-9, the J gene TRBJ1-2, with a possible D match to TRBD1 (6 bases). CDR1 and CDR2 from the germline V gene are SEHNR and FQNEAQ (reference sequence). Between the trimmed V and J ends, which lost 2 bases and 5 bases, there was a span of 15 bases. This CDR3 is built from 15 residues. The CDR3 bases are TGTGCCAGCAGCTTAAAATCGGGGGCTGAATATGGCTACACCTTC. This sequence encodes CASSLKSGAEYGYTF.

The J gene is TRBJ2-5, the V gene TRBV7-9, with TRBD2 identical over 9 bases. The CDR3 has 15 residues. Germline V gene lookup returns CDR1 SEHNR and CDR2 FQNEAQ (reference sequence). V trimming: 4 bases; J trimming: 7 bases; junction bases outside the gene matches: 10. CDR3 loop: CASSSRASGAMTQYF. CDR3 sequence (DNA): TGTGCCAGCAGCTCTAGGGCTAGCGGGGCTATGACCCAGTACTTC. The complete variable domain, with remaining parts taken from reference TRBV7-9 and TRBJ2-5, reads DTGVSQNPRHKITKRGQNVTFRCDPISEHNRLYWYRQTLGQGPEFLTYFQNEAQLEKSRLLSDRFSAERPKGSFSTLEIQRTEQGDSAMYLCASSSRASGAMTQYFGPGTRLLVL.

The chain has TRBV7-9 and TRBJ1-5; D perhaps matches TRBD1 (5 bases). From germline, CDR1 is SEHNR and CDR2 FQNEAQ (reference sequence). V was shortened by 5 bases and J by 2 bases, with 10 bases between the two germline ends. This CDR3 is built from 14 residues. CDR3 region: CASSPGGGNQPQHF. The CDR3 region has the DNA TGTGCCAGCAGCCCCGGGGGGGGCAATCAGCCCCAGCATTTT.

The table lists this clonotype with a count of one. The chain recombines TRBV15 with TRBJ2-3; tentatively, D is TRBD2 (5 bases). V was pared by 0 bases and J by 3 bases, with 16 bases between. Germline loops: CDR1 LNHNV, CDR2 YYDKDF (reference sequence). This CDR3 contains 17 residues. The CDR3 here is CATSRDASTRRTDTQYF. CDR3 bases: TGTGCCACCAGCAGAGATGCGTCCACCCGGAGGACAGATACGCAGTATTTT.

The chain carries TRBV19 and TRBJ1-2; D is unclear. The germline V gene encodes CDR1 LNHDA and CDR2 SQIVND (reference sequence). This CDR3 has 15 residues. The V gene lost 3 bases and the J gene lost 2 bases, with 13 bases spanning the gap. The CDR3 spells CASSIVAATNYGYTF. The DNA for the CDR3 is TGTGCCAGTAGTATTGTGGCAGCCACAAACTATGGCTACACCTTC.

The chain recombines TRBV19 with TRBJ1-2; D gene uncertain. V lost 5 bases to trimming and J lost 4 bases, with 14 bases between them. Germline CDR1 reads LNHDA; CDR2 reads SQIVND (reference sequence). CDR3 length: 14 amino acids. CDR3 sequence reads: CASSPREGSYGYTF. DNA of the CDR3: TGTGCCAGTAGTCCCCGGGAAGGGAGCTATGGCTACACCTTC.

This clonotype was recorded a few times. V and J are TRBV15 and TRBJ2-1; possibly TRBD2 for D (6 bases). In germline, CDR1 is LNHNV, CDR2 YYDKDF (reference sequence). Deletions cut 1 base from V and 3 bases from J, with 7 bases between. This CDR3 is built from 14 residues. CDR3 nucleotide sequence: TGTGCCACCAGCAGAGGACTAGGCTACAATGAGCAGTTCTTC. As protein: CATSRGLGYNEQFF.

The chain carries TRBV6-2 or TRBV6-3 and TRBJ2-7, with 7 bases that match TRBD1. The germline V gene encodes CDR1 MNHEY and CDR2 SVGEGT. V shed 4 bases and J 2 bases; nucleotides not matched to a gene: 11. This CDR3 has 16 amino acids. The CDR3 region is CASSSPTGPNPYEQYF. Here the CDR3 DNA reads TGTGCCAGCAGTTCCCCGACAGGGCCCAATCCCTACGAGCAGTACTTC.

This sequence joins TRBV20-1 and TRBJ1-2; TRBD1 matches 8 bases. The germline CDR1 and CDR2 sequences are DFQATT and SNEGSKA (reference sequence). The CDR3 sequence is 13 residues long. Germline trimming cut 5 bases from V and 4 bases from J; bases unmatched to any gene: 6. CDR3 in DNA: TGCAGTGCTCGACAGGGGACCCTCTATGGCTACACCTTC. Its translation is CSARQGTLYGYTF.

This clonotype was picked up one time. The V gene is TRBV7-9, the J gene TRBJ2-1; 7 bases map to TRBD2. V gave up 3 bases and J gave up 5 bases; unmatched junction bases: 13. Germline CDR1 reads SEHNR; CDR2 reads FQNEAQ (reference sequence). CDR3 length equals 17 residues. CDR3 in DNA: TGTGCCAGCAGCTTTGGGTCGCTCCTAGCGGAAGACAATGAGCAGTTCTTC. Amino acids: CASSFGSLLAEDNEQFF.

V and J are TRBV20-1 and TRBJ1-1, with a tentative D call TRBD1 (6 bases). The germline V and J ends were trimmed by 6 bases and 1 base, with 12 bases remaining between them. This CDR3 has 13 residues. In germline, CDR1 is DFQATT, CDR2 SNEGSKA (reference sequence). CDR3 region: CSASVGGNTEAFF. CDR3 nucleotides: TGCAGTGCGTCCGTAGGGGGGAACACTGAAGCTTTCTTT.

The rearrangement joins TRBV2 to TRBJ1-2; D call uncertain. The CDR3 is made up of 14 amino acids. Deletions cut 7 bases from V and 5 bases from J, with 17 bases between. Germline CDR1 and CDR2: SNHLY and FYNNEI. The CDR3 here is CASTLRAVAYGYTF. The CDR3 DNA follows: TGTGCCAGCACCCTACGGGCAGTTGCATATGGCTACACCTTC.

V is TRBV11-3 and J is TRBJ2-5, with 14 bases aligning to TRBD2. Losses at the gene ends were 5 bases for V and 4 bases for J; bases not matched to a gene: 3. This CDR3 has 15 amino acids. Germline assignment: CDR1 SGHNT and CDR2 YENEEA. The DNA of the CDR3 is TGTGCCAGCAGCCTTGGACTAGCGGGAGGAGAGACCCAGTACTTC. Translated, it gives CASSLGLAGGETQYF.

The genes are TRBV7-2 and TRBJ2-7; the match to TRBD1 covers 9 bases. This CDR3 has 15 amino acids. Germline loops: CDR1 SGHTA, CDR2 FQGNSA. With 4 bases clipped from V and 6 bases from J, the junction kept 10 bases outside the gene matches. The CDR3 bases are TGTGCCAGCAGCTACCCGGGGACAGGGAGAGTCGAGCAGTACTTC. It encodes CASSYPGTGRVEQYF.

This clonotype was counted only a few times. The chain carries TRBV12-3 or TRBV12-4 and TRBJ2-7, with 10 bases that match TRBD2. V lost 6 bases, J lost 6 bases, and 11 bases stayed unmatched. The CDR3 consists of 15 residues. The CDR3 here is CASRGGSGRAGEQYF. The CDR3, as DNA: TGTGCCAGCAGGGGGGGGAGCGGGAGGGCCGGCGAGCAGTACTTC.

CDR3: CASSLGRTGGTEAFF. For the CDR3, the DNA is TGTGCCAGCAGCTTAGGAAGGACGGGGGGCACTGAAGCTTTCTTT. The chain carries TRBV7-2 and TRBJ1-1; the D gene is possibly TRBD1 (5 bases). CDR3 size: 15 residues. Germline CDR1 is SGHTA and CDR2 is FQGNSA. Between the trimmed V and J ends, which lost 1 base and 4 bases, there was a span of 13 bases.

The chain recombines TRBV6-2 or TRBV6-3 with TRBJ1-5; D possibly corresponds to TRBD1 (5 bases). Between the trimmed V and J ends, which lost 3 bases and 1 base, there was a span of 7 bases. The germline V gene encodes CDR1 MNHEY and CDR2 SVGEGT. CDR3 length: 14 amino acids. Here the CDR3 DNA reads TGTGCCAGCAGTTATCAGGGAAGCAATCAGCCCCAGCATTTT. Its protein product is CASSYQGSNQPQHF.

The rearrangement links TRBV20-1 to TRBJ2-3; D not resolved. The V gene lost 1 base and the J gene lost 5 bases, with 4 bases spanning the gap. The CDR3 extends over 11 amino acids. Germline V gene data show CDR1 as DFQATT and CDR2 as SNEGSKA (reference sequence). This CDR3 reads CSARVQDTQYF. The CDR3 nucleotides read TGCAGTGCTAGAGTACAAGATACGCAGTATTTT.